This T cell receptor (beta chain) was retrieved from a study of identifying expanded T cells in peripheral blood. Study conclusions and caveats: Technical replicates showed approximately 1.2 changed clones; approximately two weeks 15 to 20; four weeks 19.

Repertoires were generated with immunoSEQ multiplex PCR, while TCRdb's copy carries only in-frame clones and drops some. The sample gives fewer than 60,000 clones, around 82% of which show up once; about 15% is in the top ten. About this clone itself: Its specificity is not known.

This CDR3 has 13 residues. Germline CDR1 reads SGHNT; CDR2 reads YYREEE (reference sequence). Trimming shortened V by 0 bases and J by 10 bases, and 11 bases separated the two germline ends. The specimen was blood. The clonotype comes from a person between 18 and 75 years old in good health. The rearrangement uses TRBV5-4 and TRBJ2-1; the D is unclear. The CDR3 coding sequence is TGTGCCAGCAGCTTGGTAAGGGTCTCAGAGCAGTTCTTC. Protein sequence: CASSLVRVSEQFF. The complete variable domain, with remaining parts taken from reference TRBV5-4 and TRBJ2-1, reads ETGVTQSPTHLIKTRGQQVTLRCSSQSGHNTVSWYQQALGQGPQFIFQYYREEENGRGNFPPRFSGLQFPNYSSELNVNALELDDSALYLCASSLVRVSEQFFGPGTRLTVL.